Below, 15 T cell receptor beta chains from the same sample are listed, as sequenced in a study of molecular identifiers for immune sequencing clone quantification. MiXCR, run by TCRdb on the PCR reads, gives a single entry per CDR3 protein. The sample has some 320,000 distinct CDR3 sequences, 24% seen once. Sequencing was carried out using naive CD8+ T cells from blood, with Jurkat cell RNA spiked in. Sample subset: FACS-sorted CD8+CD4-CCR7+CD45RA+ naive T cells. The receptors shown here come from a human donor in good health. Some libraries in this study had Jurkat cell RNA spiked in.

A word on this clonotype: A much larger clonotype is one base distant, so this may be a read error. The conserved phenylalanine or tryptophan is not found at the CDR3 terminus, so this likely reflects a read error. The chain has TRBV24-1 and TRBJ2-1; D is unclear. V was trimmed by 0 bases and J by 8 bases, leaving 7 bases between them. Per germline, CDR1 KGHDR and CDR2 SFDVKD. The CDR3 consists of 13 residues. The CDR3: CATSDLSHDEQFL. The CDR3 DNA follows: TGTGCCACCAGTGATTTGTCACACGATGAGCAGTTCTTA.

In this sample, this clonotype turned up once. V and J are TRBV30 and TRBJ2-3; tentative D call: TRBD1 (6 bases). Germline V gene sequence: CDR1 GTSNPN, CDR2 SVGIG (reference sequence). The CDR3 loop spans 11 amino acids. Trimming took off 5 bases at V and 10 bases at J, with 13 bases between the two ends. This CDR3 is CAWRPGAPQYF. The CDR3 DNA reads TGTGCCTGGCGCCCAGGGGCTCCGCAGTATTTT.

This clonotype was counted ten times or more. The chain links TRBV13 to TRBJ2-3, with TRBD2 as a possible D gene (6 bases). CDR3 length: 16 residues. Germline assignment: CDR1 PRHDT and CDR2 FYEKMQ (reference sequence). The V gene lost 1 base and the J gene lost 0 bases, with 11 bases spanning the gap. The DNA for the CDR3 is TGTGCCAGCAGCTTAGCGACTAGTCCAAGCACAGATACGCAGTATTTT. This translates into CASSLATSPSTDTQYF.

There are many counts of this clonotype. CDR3 in amino acids: CSGTSGKSTDTQYF. The CDR3 bases are TGCAGCGGTACTAGCGGGAAAAGCACAGATACGCAGTATTTT. This chain joins TRBV29-1 and TRBJ2-3, with 10 bases that match TRBD2. This CDR3 is 14 amino acids long. Germline values: CDR1 SQVTM, CDR2 ANQGSEA. The junction had 4 bases not matched to a gene; V was cut back by 7 bases and J by 0 bases.

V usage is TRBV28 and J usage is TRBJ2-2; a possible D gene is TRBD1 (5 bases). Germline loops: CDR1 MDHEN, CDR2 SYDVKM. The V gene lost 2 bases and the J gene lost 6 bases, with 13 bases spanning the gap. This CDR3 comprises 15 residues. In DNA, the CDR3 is TGTGCCAGCAGTTTAAGACAGATCTACGCCGGGGAGCTGTTTTTT. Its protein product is CASSLRQIYAGELFF.

The CDR3 DNA reads as TGTGCCAGCAGCTTAGTAACCGCGACCTCCTACGAGCAGTACTTC. It is translated as CASSLVTATSYEQYF. The chain is built from TRBV7-9 and TRBJ2-7, with unresolved D. Trimming stripped 1 base from V and 0 bases from J, with 10 bases between. Germline V CDR1 and CDR2: SEHNR, FQNEAQ (reference sequence). The CDR3 runs to 15 residues.

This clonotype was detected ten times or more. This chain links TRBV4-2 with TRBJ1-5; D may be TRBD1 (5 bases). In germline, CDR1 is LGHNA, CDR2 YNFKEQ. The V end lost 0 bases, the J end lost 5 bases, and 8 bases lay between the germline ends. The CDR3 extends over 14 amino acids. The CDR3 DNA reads TGTGCCAGCAGCCAAGACAGGGTAGATCAGCCCCAGCATTTT. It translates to CASSQDRVDQPQHF.

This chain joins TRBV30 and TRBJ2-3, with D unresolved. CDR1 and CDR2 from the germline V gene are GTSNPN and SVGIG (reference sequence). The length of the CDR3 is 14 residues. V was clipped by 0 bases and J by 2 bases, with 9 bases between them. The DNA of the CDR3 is TGTGCCTGGAGTGTACGCGGCTACACAGATACGCAGTATTTT. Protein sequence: CAWSVRGYTDTQYF. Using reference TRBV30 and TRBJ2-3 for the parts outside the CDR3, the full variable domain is SQTIHQWPATLVQPVGSPLSLECTVEGTSNPNLYWYRQAAGRGLQLLFYSVGIGQISSEVPQNLSASRPQDRQFILSSKKLLLSDSGFYLCAWSVRGYTDTQYFGPGTRLTVL.

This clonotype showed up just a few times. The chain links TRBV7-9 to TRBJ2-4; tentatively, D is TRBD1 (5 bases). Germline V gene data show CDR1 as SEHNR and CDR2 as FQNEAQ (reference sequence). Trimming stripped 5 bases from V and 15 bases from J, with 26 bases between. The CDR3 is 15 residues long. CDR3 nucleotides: TGTGCCAGCAGCCTAGTAATACCGACGACAGAAGGGCGGTACTTC. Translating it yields CASSLVIPTTEGRYF.

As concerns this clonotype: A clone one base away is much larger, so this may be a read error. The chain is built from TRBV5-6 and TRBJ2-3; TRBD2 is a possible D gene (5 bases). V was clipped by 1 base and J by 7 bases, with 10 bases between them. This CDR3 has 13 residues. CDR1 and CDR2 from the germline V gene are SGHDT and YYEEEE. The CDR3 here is CASSLLEANTQYF. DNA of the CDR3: TGTGCCAGCAGCTTGCTGGAGGCAAATACGCAGTATTTT. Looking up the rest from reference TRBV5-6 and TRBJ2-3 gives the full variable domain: DAGVTQSPTHLIKTRGQQVTLRCSPKSGHDTVSWYQQALGQGPQFIFQYYEEEERQRGNFPDRFSGHQFPNYSSELNVNALLLGDSALYLCASSLLEANTQYFGPGTRLTVL.

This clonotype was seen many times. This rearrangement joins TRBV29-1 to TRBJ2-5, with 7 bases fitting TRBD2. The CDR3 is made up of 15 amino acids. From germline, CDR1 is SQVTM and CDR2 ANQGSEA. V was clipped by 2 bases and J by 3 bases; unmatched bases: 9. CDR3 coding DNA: TGCAGCGTTGAAAGTAAGGGGCTAGCGGAAGAGACCCAGTACTTC. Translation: CSVESKGLAEETQYF.

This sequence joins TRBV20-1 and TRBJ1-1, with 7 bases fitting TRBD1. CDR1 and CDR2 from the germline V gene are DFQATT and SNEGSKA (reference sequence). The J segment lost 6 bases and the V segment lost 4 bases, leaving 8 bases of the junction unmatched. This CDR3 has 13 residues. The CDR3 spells CSATVAGGAEAFF. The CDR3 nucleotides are TGCAGTGCTACTGTGGCAGGGGGGGCTGAAGCTTTCTTT.

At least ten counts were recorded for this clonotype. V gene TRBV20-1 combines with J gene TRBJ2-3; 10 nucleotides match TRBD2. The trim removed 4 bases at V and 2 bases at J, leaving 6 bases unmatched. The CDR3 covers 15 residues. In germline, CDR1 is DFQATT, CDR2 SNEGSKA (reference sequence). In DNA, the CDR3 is TGCAGTGCTACGGGACTAGCGTTCGACACAGATACGCAGTATTTT. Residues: CSATGLAFDTDTQYF.

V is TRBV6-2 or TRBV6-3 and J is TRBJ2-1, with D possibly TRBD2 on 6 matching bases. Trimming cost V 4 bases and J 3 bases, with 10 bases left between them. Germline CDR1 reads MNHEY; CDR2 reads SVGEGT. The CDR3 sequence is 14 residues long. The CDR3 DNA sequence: TGTGCCAGCAGTTCGGGAGTTAACTACAATGAGCAGTTCTTC. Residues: CASSSGVNYNEQFF.

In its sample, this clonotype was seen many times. CDR3 sequence reads: CSVRGKHRTAGETQYF. The CDR3 nucleotides are TGCAGCGTCCGGGGAAAACATAGGACAGCAGGAGAGACCCAGTACTTC. The V and J genes are TRBV29-1 and TRBJ2-5; a weak D match, TRBD1 (6 bases). This CDR3 is 16 amino acids long. Trimming took 6 bases from V and 4 from J, leaving 24 bases between them. Germline V gene sequence: CDR1 SQVTM, CDR2 ANQGSEA.